This TCR beta chain was recovered during a study of T-cell reconstitution after alpha-beta-depleted transplantation in children. The study's findings and limits: Newly made T cells mostly supplied T-cell counts and diversity one year after transplant. TCRbeta diversity was high at day 60 in some patients (a result of surviving recipient T cells and thymic progenitors). About two months after transplant, alpha-beta T cells reportedly came from several hundred expanded graft clones.

As to this clonotype: Antigen unknown.

Per germline, CDR1 MGHRA and CDR2 YSYEKL. V was cut by 1 base and J by 7 bases, with 14 bases left in between. This CDR3 region has 16 residues. Unique molecular identifiers tagged the TCRbeta library. From the PCR reads, TCRdb called clonotypes with MiXCR, one entry per CDR3 protein. The sample holds 700,000 to 950,000 distinct CDR3 sequences, 16% seen once. This specimen consisted of PBMCs, mostly from graft donor cells, obtained 360 days after TCRalphabeta/CD19-depleted stem cell transplant. The receptor's source is a male patient aged 5 to 17 who had a stem cell transplant for acute lymphoblastic leukemia, so the T cells may come from the graft donor. The rearrangement uses TRBV4-1 and TRBJ1-6; no clear D. The CDR3 DNA sequence: TGCGCCAGCAGCCAAGGGATGGGAGAGGCCAATTCACCCCTCCACTTT. Protein product: CASSQGMGEANSPLHF.